These 12 T cell receptor beta chains were all obtained from the same sample, sequenced in a study of vaccination and CD4 T cells after COVID-19 (dated by TCRdb to about 2022). Libraries were prepared through PCR. Sequencing was carried out with an Illumina iSeq 100. DNA from cultured CD4+ T cells was subjected to TCR sequencing with the Oncomine TCR Beta short-read assay at the Johns Hopkins FTIC core. The public sequencing data were trimmed at Q25 with fastp and processed into clonotypes with MiXCR by TCRdb, which kept only in-frame beta chains. A single entry per CDR3 protein holds the most common genes and DNA from its merged rows. Counted in this sample were just over 15,000 distinct CDR3 sequences; 45% to 65% of them appeared once. Approximately 12% of the sample is held by the ten biggest clonotypes. These receptors' targets are unknown. Sample treatment or condition, as interpreted from the label and publication: approximately 10-day PBMC culture with coronavirus spike peptide pools or control peptides (ViraFEST assay).

The specimen was CD4+ T cells from blood, cultured in vitro. The source is a human donor who had recovered from COVID-19.

This clonotype was found a few times. The genes are TRBV30 and TRBJ1-1; D gene unclear. V gave up 0 bases and J gave up 5 bases, with 13 bases separating them. This CDR3 has 14 residues. Germline V gene lookup returns CDR1 GTSNPN and CDR2 SVGIG (reference sequence). CDR3 in amino acids: CAWSVQGFGTEAFF. The CDR3 nucleotides read TGTGCCTGGAGTGTACAAGGGTTCGGGACTGAAGCTTTCTTT.

This clonotype was recorded a few times. The chain couples TRBV12-3 or TRBV12-4 to TRBJ1-2, with D maybe TRBD1 (5 bases). Deletions cut 4 bases from V and 1 base from J, with 13 bases between. CDR3 length equals 15 residues. CDR3 protein: CASSSGLQINYGYTF. In DNA, the CDR3 is TGTGCCAGCAGTTCGGGACTCCAGATTAACTATGGCTACACCTTC.

The gene calls are TRBV6-1 and TRBJ2-4; weak D call: TRBD1 (6 bases). Germline V gene lookup returns CDR1 MNHNS and CDR2 SASEGT. V was clipped by 0 bases and J by 3 bases, with 9 bases between them. The CDR3 is 15 residues long. The CDR3 protein is CASSEAGQIKNIQYF. In DNA form, the CDR3 reads TGTGCCAGCAGTGAAGCGGGACAAATCAAAAACATTCAGTACTTC.

The chain is built from TRBV20-1 and TRBJ1-2; D unresolved. Germline values: CDR1 DFQATT, CDR2 SNEGSKA (reference sequence). With 3 bases removed from V and 3 bases from J, the gap between germline ends came to 17 bases. This CDR3 is 15 amino acids long. The DNA of the CDR3 is TGCAGTGCTAGCGCGGACGCGCCCAACTACTATGGCTACACCTTC. This gives the protein CSASADAPNYYGYTF.

V usage is TRBV6-4 and J usage is TRBJ1-1; D uncertain. This CDR3 has 12 residues. Trimming pared 4 bases from V and 1 base from J, leaving 4 bases between. Germline V gives CDR1 MRHNA, CDR2 SNTAGT. The CDR3 bases are TGTGCCAGCAGTGCCGAGAACACTGAAGCTTTCTTT. Translated: CASSAENTEAFF.

As for this clonotype: A read error may produce the germline difference seen at one junction end. CDR3 sequence (DNA): TGTGCCAGTAGTCCCAGCGGGAGTTACTTCCCCGACTTT. The encoded protein is CASSPSGSYFPDF. The gene calls are TRBV19 and TRBJ2-3; 8 bases match TRBD2. CDR1 is LNHDA, CDR2 SQIVND, per germline (reference sequence). This CDR3 spans 13 amino acids.

This clonotype was seen once. The chain combines TRBV10-3 with TRBJ2-1; D is unclear. V lost 3 bases to trimming and J lost 4 bases, with 10 bases between them. The CDR3 is made up of 14 amino acids. Germline V gene sequence: CDR1 ENHRY, CDR2 SYGVKD. This CDR3 is CAISELGPYNEQFF. CDR3 DNA: TGTGCCATCAGTGAACTGGGCCCGTACAATGAGCAGTTCTTC.

The chain joins TRBV30 to TRBJ2-2; the D is unclear. CDR3 length equals 12 residues. Trimming removed 3 bases from V and 7 bases from J, with 9 bases in between. CDR1 is GTSNPN and CDR2 is SVGIG in the germline V gene (reference sequence). CDR3 coding DNA: TGTGCCTGGAGCCTTCGAGACGGGGAGCTGTTTTTT. Its translation: CAWSLRDGELFF.

The chain couples TRBV20-1 to TRBJ1-3; D unclear. The CDR3 is 11 residues long. Trimming left V 0 bases short and J 8 bases short, with 5 bases between. CDR1 and CDR2 from the germline V gene are DFQATT and SNEGSKA (reference sequence). As DNA, the CDR3 is TGCAGTGCTAGAGACCCGGACACCATATATTTT. Its translation: CSARDPDTIYF.

The J gene is TRBJ2-7, the V gene TRBV7-8, with D uncertain. This CDR3 region has 14 residues. Germline V gene lookup returns CDR1 SGHVS and CDR2 FQNEAQ. Trimming stripped 0 bases from V and 0 bases from J, with 6 bases between. The CDR3 nucleotides are TGTGCCAGCAGCTTAGCTTATCTCTCCTACGAGCAGTACTTC. Protein sequence: CASSLAYLSYEQYF.

The V and J genes are TRBV11-2 and TRBJ2-3, with TRBD2 matching 7 bases. The CDR3 spans 16 residues. V was pared by 5 bases and J by 1 base, with 9 bases of the junction left unmatched. Per germline, CDR1 SGHAT and CDR2 FQNNGV. CDR3 region: CASSHWLSGGTDTQYF. The CDR3 DNA reads TGTGCCAGCAGCCACTGGTTAAGCGGGGGCACAGATACGCAGTATTTT. Based on the CDR3 plus reference TRBV11-2 and TRBJ2-3, the full variable domain is EAGVAQSPRYKIIEKRQSVAFWCNPISGHATLYWYQQILGQGPKLLIQFQNNGVVDDSQLPKDRFSAERLKGVDSTLKIQPAKLEDSAVYLCASSHWLSGGTDTQYFGPGTRLTVL.

This chain links TRBV7-8 with TRBJ1-1; D possibly corresponds to TRBD1 (6 bases). Trimming removed 0 bases from V and 7 bases from J, with 18 bases in between. CDR1 and CDR2 (germline): SGHVS, FQNEAQ. The CDR3 totals 16 residues. The CDR3 sequence is CASSLARVGGIGEAFF. CDR3 DNA: TGTGCCAGCAGCTTAGCTCGGGTAGGGGGTATTGGTGAAGCTTTCTTT.